This TCR beta chain was captured by sequencing in a study of early T cells in non-severe SARS-CoV-2 infection (dated by TCRdb to the early 2020s). Turning to the overall study: TCR sequencing used bulk RNA from unsorted whole blood, so alpha and beta chains could not be paired.

Library generation was performed with 5' RACE. The instrument was a NextSeq 500. Unique molecular identifiers were attached to individual cDNA molecules in the TCR library protocol so that sequencing error and PCR bias could be corrected. Sequencing covered both TCR alpha and beta chains, and within each sample the abundances of alpha and beta sequences were tightly co-correlated. As for the authors' bioinformatics: Decombinator V4 was used to annotate TCR sequences for V gene, J gene and CDR3. TCRs were defined as expanded if a significant change between any two time points was detected under a Poisson model with p below 0.0001. TCR abundances were normalised to the total number of TCRs sequenced in each sample and reported as counts per million. MAIT TCRs were defined by TRAV1-2 paired with TRAJ12, TRAJ20 or TRAJ33, and iNKT TCRs by TRAV10 paired with TRAJ18. VDJdb, accessed on 1 November 2021, was searched for TCRs annotated for CMV, EBV and SARS-CoV-2, and TCRs annotated for more than one antigen were excluded. TCRdb reprocessing: public reads trimmed at Q25 with fastp, clones called with MiXCR, in-frame beta chains kept. Every CDR3 protein is listed once, alongside the most common genes and DNA of its rows. In this record, the V and J calls reflect TCRdb's handling and not the investigators' own analysis. The sample profile shows roughly 80,000 distinct CDR3 sequences; more than 13% of them were found once. The ten biggest clones cover roughly 3% of the sample.

Overall study outcomes, separate from this receptor: VDJdb matching was skewed toward anti-spike CD8 responses and likely underestimated virus-specific expansions, missing private and CD4 specificities.

In this sample, this clonotype turned up a few times. It lacks a known antigen. The record has no base qualities; no much larger clone is one base away. The study was a case-control design nested within a healthcare worker cohort in London, UK, with weekly nasopharyngeal swab PCR tests and blood sampling. Healthcare workers were recruited between 23 and 31 March 2020, during the week of the UK lockdown, and were followed weekly for up to roughly 15 weeks. In the germline V gene, CDR1 corresponds to SNHLY and CDR2 to FYNNEI. The germline V end is reduced by 6 bases and the J end by 4 bases; junction bases left unmatched: 8. Measured from the cysteine to the phenylalanine, the CDR3 is 14 residues long. The retained sequence is limited to the CDR3, 42 bases, with the frame set at the first base.

Sequenced: whole blood. This clonotype was obtained from an adult who was a healthcare worker with PCR-confirmed SARS-CoV-2 infection or an uninfected control (not recorded which). Rearrangement joined TRBV2 to TRBJ2-5, and TRBD1 aligns with 7 junction nucleotides. The CDR3 region reads CASRLQGSSETQYF. The nucleotides read TGTGCCAGCAGACTACAGGGGTCATCAGAGACCCAGTACTTC.